What follows describes a single T cell receptor beta chain. The antigen remains unidentified. These data originate in a study of beta chain features in type 1 diabetes. Study-level information: The patients were much like the healthy donors in age, gender and cell yields.

The study reverse transcribed the entire isolated RNA, so it sequenced expressed TCRB transcripts. Sequenced by immunoSEQ multiplex PCR; TCRdb stores in-frame clones only, minus some. The sample yields fewer than 650,000 clones, about 14% seen once. Findings and limits, study-wide: When Type 1 diabetes patients were examined, their TCRB CDR3s proved moderately but significantly shorter in all four CD4+ subsets. A definitive answer on HLA type influencing TCRB rearrangement was not reached here. In comparison with healthy donors, patients had naive, central memory and Treg TCRB repertoires that appeared more similar.

The CDR3 is 15 residues long. The J segment lost 6 bases and the V segment lost 5 bases, leaving 11 bases of the junction unmatched. Germline assignment: CDR1 SGHAT and CDR2 FQNNGV. This TCR came from a man between 18 and 35 years old in good health. V gene TRBV11-2 combines with J gene TRBJ1-2; 8 nucleotides agree with TRBD1. Sequencing was carried out using naive CD4+ T cells from blood. The CDR3 nucleotides are TGTGCCAGCAGCGCCCCTCGGACAGGGCCGGATGGCTACACCTTC. Protein: CASSAPRTGPDGYTF.